A single sample gave rise to the 10 T cell receptor beta chains below, sequenced in a study of cytomegalovirus exposure and HLA in healthy donors. PCR was performed using 60 Vbeta and 13 Jbeta primers. This table comes from immunoSEQ multiplex PCR, and its TCRdb copy is limited to in-frame clones, with some not included. The repertoire holds under 200,000 clones, with 80% as singletons. The sequenced sample consisted of PBMCs. The receptors shown here come from a woman aged 50 to 60 in good health and CMV-seropositive.

The rearrangement uses TRBV21-1 and TRBJ2-7; the listed D gene, TRBD2, was not tested against the DNA. TRBV21-1 counts as a pseudogene. The CDR3 is 14 amino acids. The CDR3 nucleotides read TGTGCCAGCAGTCATGGAGAGGGAAGGTACGAGCAGTACTTC. This sequence encodes CASSHGEGRYEQYF.

This clone was found a few times. The V call is TRBV4-2, the J call TRBJ2-3; 7 bases align to TRBD2. The CDR3 length is 16 residues. With V trimmed by 1 base and J by 3 bases, 7 bases remained unmatched. The V gene's germline CDR1 is LGHNA and CDR2 YNFKEQ. CDR3 protein: CASSQAQRDGTDTQYF. The CDR3 nucleotides read TGTGCCAGCAGCCAAGCACAGCGGGACGGGACAGATACGCAGTATTTT.

The chain joins TRBV2 to TRBJ1-4, with 12 nucleotides matching TRBD1. The CDR3 is made up of 17 amino acids. The J segment lost 4 bases and the V segment lost 6 bases, leaving 9 bases of the junction unmatched. Germline CDR1 reads SNHLY; CDR2 reads FYNNEI. The DNA of the CDR3 is TGTGCCAGCAGCCTGCGGGACAGGGGGCAGGGTAATGAAAAACTGTTTTTT. Translating it yields CASSLRDRGQGNEKLFF. The full variable domain, with the rest looked up from reference TRBV2 and TRBJ1-4, is EPEVTQTPSHQVTQMGQEVILRCVPISNHLYFYWYRQILGQKVEFLVSFYNNEISEKSEIFDDQFSVERPDGSNFTLKIRSTKLEDSAMYFCASSLRDRGQGNEKLFFGSGTQLSVL.

In nucleotides, the CDR3 is TGTGCCAGCAGCCCACAGCCCTATAGCAATCAGCCCCAGCATTTT. Protein sequence: CASSPQPYSNQPQHF. The chain carries TRBV6-5 and TRBJ1-5; D gene uncertain. Germline V gene lookup returns CDR1 MNHEY and CDR2 SVGAGI. The CDR3 has 15 residues. V lost 6 bases and J 0 bases, leaving 12 bases between the germline ends.

This clone was found many times. The V call is TRBV5-4, the J call TRBJ1-1, with 7 bases identical to TRBD1. The ends lost 5 bases at V and 6 bases at J; junction bases unmatched: 4. CDR3 size: 12 residues. CDR1 is SGHNT and CDR2 is YYREEE in the germline V gene (reference sequence). The DNA of the CDR3 is TGTGCCAGCAGACGGGACAGCTCTGAAGCTTTCTTT. Protein product: CASRRDSSEAFF.

The rearrangement joins TRBV4-1 to TRBJ2-1, with 7 bases that match TRBD1. The CDR3 is made up of 15 amino acids. The germline V gene has CDR1 MGHRA and CDR2 YSYEKL. V gave up 2 bases and J gave up 3 bases; unmatched junction bases: 4. The CDR3 loop reads CASSQMTGNYNEQFF. The CDR3 DNA is TGCGCCAGCAGCCAAATGACAGGGAACTACAATGAGCAGTTCTTC.

This sequence joins TRBV5-1 and TRBJ1-5; weak D call: TRBD1 (6 bases). Looked up from germline, CDR1 is SGHRS and CDR2 is YFSETQ. The V end lost 1 base, the J end lost 0 bases, and 11 bases lay between the germline ends. The CDR3 runs 16 residues. The CDR3 bases are TGCGCCAGCAGCTTGTCCCCAGGGGATAGCAATCAGCCCCAGCATTTT. Protein product: CASSLSPGDSNQPQHF.

Note on this clone: The same CDR3 also results from other DNA sequences found in this sample. The chain joins TRBV11-3 to TRBJ2-1, with D maybe TRBD2 (5 bases). The CDR3 sequence is 13 residues long. CDR1 is SGHNT and CDR2 is YENEEA in the germline V gene. Trimming removed 3 bases from V and 6 bases from J, with 9 bases in between. CDR3 DNA sequence: TGTGCCAGCAGCTTGGGGAGTAGCAATGAGCAGTTCTTC. This encodes CASSLGSSNEQFF.

This chain links TRBV29-1 with TRBJ2-1; a weak D match, TRBD2 (6 bases). CDR3 length: 16 amino acids. The germline V gene has CDR1 SQVTM and CDR2 ANQGSEA. The V end was cut by 4 bases, the J end by 3 bases, with 19 bases between. The CDR3 sequence: CSVAPLSEGLYNEQFF. The CDR3 DNA follows: TGCAGCGTTGCCCCCCTCTCGGAGGGCCTCTACAATGAGCAGTTCTTC.

This rearrangement joins TRBV9 to TRBJ2-7; 7 bases align to TRBD1. This CDR3 is built from 14 residues. CDR1 SGDLS and CDR2 YYNGEE come from the germline V gene. The V segment lost 2 bases and the J segment 7 bases; nucleotides outside the gene matches: 9. DNA of the CDR3: TGTGCCAGCAGCGTCGGACAGGTCCAAGAGGAGCAGTACTTC. It yields the protein CASSVGQVQEEQYF.